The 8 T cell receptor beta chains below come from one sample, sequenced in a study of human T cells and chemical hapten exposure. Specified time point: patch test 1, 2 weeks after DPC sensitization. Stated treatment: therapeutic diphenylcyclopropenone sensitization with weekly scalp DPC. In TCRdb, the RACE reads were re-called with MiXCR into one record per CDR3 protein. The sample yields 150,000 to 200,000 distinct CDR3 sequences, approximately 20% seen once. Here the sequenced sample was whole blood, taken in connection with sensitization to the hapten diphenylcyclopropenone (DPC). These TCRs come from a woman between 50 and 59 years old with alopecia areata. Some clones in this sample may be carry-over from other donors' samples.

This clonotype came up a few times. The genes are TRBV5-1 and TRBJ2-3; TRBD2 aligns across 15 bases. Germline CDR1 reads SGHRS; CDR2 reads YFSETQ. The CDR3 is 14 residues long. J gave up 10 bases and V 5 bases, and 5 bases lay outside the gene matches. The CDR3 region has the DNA TGCGCCAGCAGTTCGGGACTAGCGGGAGGTGCGCAGTATTTT. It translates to CASSSGLAGGAQYF. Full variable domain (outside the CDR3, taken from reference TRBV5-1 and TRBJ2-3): KAGVTQTPRYLIKTRGQQVTLSCSPISGHRSVSWYQQTPGQGLQFLFEYFSETQRNKGNFPGRFSGRQFSNSRSEMNVSTLELGDSALYLCASSSGLAGGAQYFGPGTRLTVL.

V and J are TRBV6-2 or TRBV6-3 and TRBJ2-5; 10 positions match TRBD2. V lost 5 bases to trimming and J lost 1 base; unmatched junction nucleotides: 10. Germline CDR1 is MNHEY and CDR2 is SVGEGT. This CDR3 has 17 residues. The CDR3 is CASSTLASGRSQETQYF. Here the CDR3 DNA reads TGTGCCAGCAGTACCCTCGCTAGCGGGAGAAGCCAAGAGACCCAGTACTTC.

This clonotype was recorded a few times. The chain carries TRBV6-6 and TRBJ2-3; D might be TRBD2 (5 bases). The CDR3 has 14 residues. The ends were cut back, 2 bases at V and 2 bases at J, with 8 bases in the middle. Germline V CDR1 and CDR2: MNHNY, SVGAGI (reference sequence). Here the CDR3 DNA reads TGTGCCAGCAGTTACAACCTAGCCACAGATACGCAGTATTTT. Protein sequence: CASSYNLATDTQYF.

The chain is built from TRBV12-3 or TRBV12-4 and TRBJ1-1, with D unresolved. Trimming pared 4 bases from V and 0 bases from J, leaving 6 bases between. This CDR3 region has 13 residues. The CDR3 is CASSSRLNTEAFF. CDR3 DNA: TGTGCCAGCAGTTCGAGGCTGAACACTGAAGCTTTCTTT.

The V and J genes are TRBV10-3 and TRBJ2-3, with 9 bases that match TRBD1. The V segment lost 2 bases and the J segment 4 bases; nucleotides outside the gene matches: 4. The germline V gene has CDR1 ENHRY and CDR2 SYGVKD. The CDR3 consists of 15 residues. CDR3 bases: TGTGCCATCAGTGAGCTGGACAGGGGAGCAGATACGCAGTATTTT. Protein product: CAISELDRGADTQYF.

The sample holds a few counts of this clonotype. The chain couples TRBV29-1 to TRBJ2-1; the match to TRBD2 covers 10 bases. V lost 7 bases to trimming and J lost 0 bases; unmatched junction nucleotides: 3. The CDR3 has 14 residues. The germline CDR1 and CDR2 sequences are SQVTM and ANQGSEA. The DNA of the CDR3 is TGCAGCGGGACTAGCGGCCCCTCCTACAATGAGCAGTTCTTC. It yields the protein CSGTSGPSYNEQFF.

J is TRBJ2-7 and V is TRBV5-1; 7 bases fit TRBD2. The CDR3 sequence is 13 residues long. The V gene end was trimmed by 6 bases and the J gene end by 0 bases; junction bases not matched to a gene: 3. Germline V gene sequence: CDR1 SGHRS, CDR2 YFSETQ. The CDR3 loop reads CASNGDYSYEQYF. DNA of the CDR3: TGCGCCAGCAACGGGGACTACTCCTACGAGCAGTACTTC.

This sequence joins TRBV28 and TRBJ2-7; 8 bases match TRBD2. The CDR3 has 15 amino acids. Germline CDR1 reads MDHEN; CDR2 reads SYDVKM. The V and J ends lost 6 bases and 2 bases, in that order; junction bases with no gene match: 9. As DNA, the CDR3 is TGTGCCAGCAGGTCCCCCGGGGGGGGAACCTACGAGCAGTACTTC. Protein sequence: CASRSPGGGTYEQYF.